Given below is one TCR beta chain in context. Germline assignment: CDR1 SEHNR and CDR2 FQNEAQ (reference sequence). V lost 10 bases to trimming and J lost 9 bases, with 12 bases between them. The CDR3 is 11 amino acids. TCRdb used MiXCR to reprocess the RT-PCR reads, holding one entry per CDR3 protein. The table lists roughly 230,000 distinct CDR3 sequences, roughly an eighth of them singletons. The data are from a study of patients and donors after allogeneic stem cell transplantation. Sample: blood, either unsorted or a sorted T cell fraction (not recorded which). V is TRBV7-9 and J is TRBJ2-2; D unclear. The TCR sequence derives from a human donor who was either an allogeneic HSCT recipient or a stem cell or donor lymphocyte infusion donor (not recorded which). It is not recorded whose cells these are; they may come from a transplant donor. The CDR3 DNA follows: TGTGCCACGGCGGTCCCCCGGGAGCTGTTTTTT. It is translated as CATAVPRELFF.